The clone carrying this T cell receptor (beta chain) showed up many times. As yet, its antigen is unknown. One entry per CDR3 protein results from TCRdb running MiXCR on the RT-PCR reads. The table shows about 700,000 distinct CDR3 sequences, with about 15% occurring only once. Germline V gene sequence: CDR1 SQVTM, CDR2 ANQGSEA. This CDR3 region has 12 residues. V shed 7 bases, J shed 5 bases, and the junction held 8 bases outside the gene matches. These data originate in a study of response to subunit inactivated influenza vaccine. Study-wide findings and caveats: Each seasonal influenza vaccination recruits few new T cells, the authors suggested.

The clonotype comes from a man aged 50-59 years who received an inactivated influenza vaccine. V gene TRBV29-1 combines with J gene TRBJ2-7; TRBD1 matches at 7 bases. The starting material was PBMCs from blood, obtained around 15 days before vaccination. CDR3 DNA sequence: TGCAGCGCATGGACAGGTTTGGACGAGCAGTACTTC. This sequence encodes CSAWTGLDEQYF.